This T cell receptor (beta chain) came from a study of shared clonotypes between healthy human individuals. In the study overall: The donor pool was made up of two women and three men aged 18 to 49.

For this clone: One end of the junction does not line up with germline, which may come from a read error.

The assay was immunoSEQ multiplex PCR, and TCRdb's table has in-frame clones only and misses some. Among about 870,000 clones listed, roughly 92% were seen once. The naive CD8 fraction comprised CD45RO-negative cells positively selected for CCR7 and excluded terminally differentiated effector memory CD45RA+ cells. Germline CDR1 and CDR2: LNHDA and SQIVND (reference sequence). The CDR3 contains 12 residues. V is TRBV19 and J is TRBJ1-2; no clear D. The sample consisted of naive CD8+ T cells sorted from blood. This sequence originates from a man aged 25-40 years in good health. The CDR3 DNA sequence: TGTGCCAGTAGCGACCTAAGCTACGGACCTAACTTC. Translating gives CASSDLSYGPNF.